This T cell receptor beta chain stems from a study of cytomegalovirus exposure and HLA in healthy donors. Study findings and constraints: Equally common other TCR beta chains were less clonally expanded than HLA-associated ones, a later analysis found. A link between a missense DCLRE1C variant and TCR beta V- and J-gene trimming emerged from a later analysis. Researchers counted about 150 TCR beta chains as cytomegalovirus-associated. Later findings reportedly placed an Asian-associated ancestry cluster below the approximately 670-donor mean for N-insertions.

Comment on this clone: Its specificity is not known.

The J segment lost 2 bases and the V segment lost 4 bases, leaving 7 bases of the junction unmatched. This CDR3 spans 16 amino acids. Germline V gene data show CDR1 as SNHLY and CDR2 as FYNNEI. The PCR was carried out with 60 Vbeta primers and 13 Jbeta primers. Produced via immunoSEQ multiplex PCR; TCRdb's table is partial and in-frame only. The sample lists 150,000 to 200,000 clones; roughly 80% were seen once. J is TRBJ1-5 and V is TRBV2; 8 positions match TRBD1. Sequenced: PBMCs. The origin of this receptor is a woman aged 18-29 years in good health and CMV-seronegative. CDR3 sequence (DNA): TGTGCCAGCAGTGGGACAGGGTTGAGAGGCAATCAGCCCCAGCATTTT. Translated, it gives CASSGTGLRGNQPQHF. Full variable domain (remainder filled in from reference TRBV2 and TRBJ1-5): EPEVTQTPSHQVTQMGQEVILRCVPISNHLYFYWYRQILGQKVEFLVSFYNNEISEKSEIFDDQFSVERPDGSNFTLKIRSTKLEDSAMYFCASSGTGLRGNQPQHFGDGTRLSIL.